This entry lists 2 T cell receptor beta chains sequenced from one sample in a study of blood T cell repertoires in COVID-19. Assay: immunoSEQ multiplex PCR; the TCRdb copy retains only in-frame clones and omits some. The sample contains about 240,000 clones, roughly 87% of which appear only once. Sequenced: peripheral blood. Receptor source: a man aged 55 to 69 who had recovered from COVID-19.

The chain has TRBV19 and TRBJ1-2; the D gene is possibly TRBD1 (6 bases). The CDR3 has 13 residues. Germline V gene data show CDR1 as LNHDA and CDR2 as SQIVND (reference sequence). V gave up 10 bases and J gave up 8 bases, with 20 bases separating them. CDR3 in DNA: TGTGCCACCTCAACGGGGCAGGGGCGCGGCTACACCTTC. Protein sequence: CATSTGQGRGYTF.

The CDR3 DNA follows: TGTGCCAGCAGCTTTTCGGGCCAAGAGACCCAGTACTTC. Translation gives CASSFSGQETQYF. The rearrangement uses TRBV7-7 and TRBJ2-5; no definite D call. The CDR3 consists of 13 residues. CDR1 is SSHAT and CDR2 is FNYEAQ in the germline V gene (reference sequence). Trimming took 3 bases from V and 1 from J, leaving 6 bases between them. Supplemented by reference TRBV7-7 and TRBJ2-5, the full variable domain reads GAGVSQSPRYKVTKRGQDVTLRCDPISSHATLYWYQQALGQGPEFLTYFNYEAQPDKSGLPSDRFSAERPEGSISTLTIQRTEQRDSAMYRCASSFSGQETQYFGPGTRLLVL.